The rows below give T cell receptor beta chains drawn from one sample of a study of neurological immune-mediated disorders. TCRdb re-derived calls from the 5' RACE reads in MiXCR, one entry per CDR3 protein. The table shows tens of thousands of distinct CDR3 sequences, with around 24% occurring only once. The sample comprised PBMCs. These receptors all come from a man in his 60s with HTLV-1-associated myelopathy (HAM/TSP). Both conserved end residues are part of each CDR3. The order of the fields is clone size, J gene, D gene, V gene, CDR3 DNA, CDR3 protein. The D gene is left open where the match is weak. Clone size is given for some rows only: seen once, a few or many times, or a class if the clone is expanded.

size: few; J: TRBJ1-1; D: -; V: TRBV5-1; DNA: TGCGCCAGCAGCTTACGTGGGGCTGAAGCTTTCTTT; CDR3: CASSLRGAEAFF
size: many; J: TRBJ1-5; D: TRBD1; V: TRBV24-1; DNA: TGTGCCACCAGTGACCCTAGGACAGGGGATCAGCCCCAGCATTTT; CDR3: CATSDPRTGDQPQHF
size: medium-sized; J: TRBJ2-5; D: -; V: TRBV2; DNA: TGTGCCAGCAGTGAAGACGGGGAGACCCAGTACTTC; CDR3: CASSEDGETQYF
size: many; J: TRBJ2-3; D: TRBD2; V: TRBV25-1; DNA: TGTGCCAGCGGTATAGCGGGAGCCCGCACAGATACGCAGTATTTT; CDR3: CASGIAGARTDTQYF
size: -; J: TRBJ2-1; D: TRBD2; V: TRBV29-1; DNA: TGCAGCGTTGAACTCCTCACTAGCGGAGCCTACAATGAGCAGTTCTTC; CDR3: CSVELLTSGAYNEQFF
size: many; J: TRBJ2-3; D: TRBD2; V: TRBV5-5; DNA: TGTGCCAGCAGCTTGACTAGCGGGAGGGCCGATACGCAGTATTTT; CDR3: CASSLTSGRADTQYF
size: -; J: TRBJ2-1; D: -; V: TRBV6-2/TRBV6-3; DNA: TGTGCCAGCGGGGATGAGCAGTTCTTC; CDR3: CASGDEQFF
size: many; J: TRBJ2-7; D: TRBD1; V: TRBV29-1; DNA: TGCAGCGTTGCGACAGGGGGCGTGTACGAGCAGTACTTC; CDR3: CSVATGGVYEQYF
size: -; J: TRBJ2-5; D: -; V: TRBV2; DNA: TGTGCCAGCAGTGTCGGGGCAGATCCAGAGACCCAGTACTTC; CDR3: CASSVGADPETQYF
size: many; J: TRBJ2-7; D: -; V: TRBV28; DNA: TGTGCCAGCAGTCTCACGGCCCTACAGGGCTTCGACGAGCAGTACTTC; CDR3: CASSLTALQGFDEQYF
size: few; J: TRBJ1-3; D: TRBD1; V: TRBV18; DNA: TGTGCCAGCTCACCGCGGACAGGAGACTCTGGAAACACCATATATTTT; CDR3: CASSPRTGDSGNTIYF
size: many; J: TRBJ1-5; D: -; V: TRBV28; DNA: TGTGCCAGCACGGGATATTCGGAGCCCCAGCATTTT; CDR3: CASTGYSEPQHF
size: many; J: TRBJ2-1; D: TRBD1; V: TRBV5-1; DNA: TGCGCCAGCAGCTTGCAGGGACAGGGCAGCGGCAATGAGCAGTTCTTC; CDR3: CASSLQGQGSGNEQFF
size: many; J: TRBJ2-7; D: -; V: TRBV28; DNA: TGTGCCAGCAGCCCCGGACAGGGAGGGGTGGAGATTTTCGGCGAGCAGTACTTC; CDR3: CASSPGQGGVEIFGEQYF
size: many; J: TRBJ2-1; D: -; V: TRBV5-5; DNA: TGTGCCAGCAGCTTGATGGGGGGCATCGGGAATGAGCAGTTCTTC; CDR3: CASSLMGGIGNEQFF
size: few; J: TRBJ2-7; D: -; V: TRBV5-5; DNA: TGTGCCAGCAGCTTGGGACAGCTTGGCAGTTCCTACGAGCAGTACTTC; CDR3: CASSLGQLGSSYEQYF
size: medium-sized; J: TRBJ2-5; D: TRBD2; V: TRBV20-1; DNA: TGCAGTGTCCAAAGCGGGAGGGAGACCCAGTACTTC; CDR3: CSVQSGRETQYF
size: -; J: TRBJ2-5; D: -; V: TRBV10-3; DNA: TGTGCCATCAGTGACCCCCAGAGGTACCAAGAGACCCAGTACTTC; CDR3: CAISDPQRYQETQYF
size: -; J: TRBJ2-3; D: -; V: TRBV2; DNA: TGTGCCAGCAGTGTCTTAGGGGCCGGGGCGCAGTATTTT; CDR3: CASSVLGAGAQYF
size: -; J: TRBJ1-4; D: -; V: TRBV9; DNA: TGTGCCAGCAGCCCGGGGGTTTTCGATAATGAAAAACTGTTTTTT; CDR3: CASSPGVFDNEKLFF
size: many; J: TRBJ2-2; D: -; V: TRBV5-1; DNA: TGCGCCAGCAGGCCCTTAGGGGCTGACACCGGGGAGCTGTTTTTT; CDR3: CASRPLGADTGELFF
size: -; J: TRBJ2-3; D: TRBD2; V: TRBV27; DNA: TGTGCCAGCAGTTTATCGGGACTACCCTCGACGCAGTATTTT; CDR3: CASSLSGLPSTQYF
size: many; J: TRBJ1-1; D: TRBD1; V: TRBV20-1; DNA: TGCAGTGCTAGAATGATTACAGGGGACACTGAAGCTTTCTTT; CDR3: CSARMITGDTEAFF
size: many; J: TRBJ1-2; D: TRBD1; V: TRBV27; DNA: TGTGCCAGCAGTTTGGCAGGGGGCGACTATGGCTACACCTTC; CDR3: CASSLAGGDYGYTF
size: -; J: TRBJ1-1; D: -; V: TRBV6-2/TRBV6-3; DNA: TGTGCCAGCAGTTACTCCTACAACACTGAAGCTTTCTTT; CDR3: CASSYSYNTEAFF
size: many; J: TRBJ2-1; D: -; V: TRBV11-1; DNA: TGTGCCAGCAGCCAGAGCGGTAGACCCTACAATGAGCAGTTCTTC; CDR3: CASSQSGRPYNEQFF
size: many; J: TRBJ2-7; D: -; V: TRBV12-3/TRBV12-4; DNA: TGTGCCAGCAGTAAGCCTAGCTCCTACGAGCAGTACTTC; CDR3: CASSKPSSYEQYF
size: many; J: TRBJ2-5; D: TRBD2; V: TRBV4-1; DNA: TGCGCCAGCAGCCAAGATCGCCCGGGAGGGCATCAAGAGACCCAGTACTTC; CDR3: CASSQDRPGGHQETQYF
size: many; J: TRBJ2-4; D: TRBD2; V: TRBV7-9; DNA: TGTGCCAGCAGCTTACCTGGGACTAGCACCAACATTCAGTACTTC; CDR3: CASSLPGTSTNIQYF
size: few; J: TRBJ2-2; D: -; V: TRBV5-1; DNA: TGCGCCAGCAGCTTGAGGCAGGGATCTGCCGGGGAGCTGTTTTTT; CDR3: CASSLRQGSAGELFF
size: once; J: TRBJ1-1; D: -; V: TRBV3-1; DNA: TGTGCCAGCAGCCAAGGACTCACTGAAGCTTTCTTT; CDR3: CASSQGLTEAFF
size: -; J: TRBJ2-1; D: TRBD2; V: TRBV11-2; DNA: TGTGCCAGCAGCAGCGGACTAGCGGCTGGGAATGAGCAGTTCTTC; CDR3: CASSSGLAAGNEQFF
size: many; J: TRBJ2-3; D: -; V: TRBV7-8; DNA: TGTGCCAGCAGCTGGGCGGGCTATCCTAGCACAGATACGCAGTATTTT; CDR3: CASSWAGYPSTDTQYF
size: -; J: TRBJ2-5; D: TRBD2; V: TRBV6-8; DNA: TGTGCCAGCAGTTCATCCTCCGGGACTAGCGGGGAGACCCAGTACTTC; CDR3: CASSSSSGTSGETQYF
size: few; J: TRBJ2-7; D: -; V: TRBV5-6; DNA: TGTGCCAGCAGCTTCTGGACCCTCTCCTACGAGCAGTACTTC; CDR3: CASSFWTLSYEQYF
size: many; J: TRBJ2-6; D: -; V: TRBV6-5; DNA: TGTGCCAGCTCGGGATCCACTAGTGCTGCTGGGGCCAACGTCCTGACTTTC; CDR3: CASSGSTSAAGANVLTF
size: many; J: TRBJ1-1; D: TRBD1; V: TRBV12-3/TRBV12-4; DNA: TGTGCCAGCACCGACGGGCAGGGGGCCCTAACTGAAGCTTTCTTT; CDR3: CASTDGQGALTEAFF
size: many; J: TRBJ2-2; D: -; V: TRBV4-1; DNA: TGCGCCAGCAGCCAAGAGCGGGACACGTGGACCGGGGAGCTGTTTTTT; CDR3: CASSQERDTWTGELFF
size: many; J: TRBJ2-1; D: -; V: TRBV2; DNA: TGTGCCAGCAGTAATCTGGGGGCTGCGAATGAGCAGTTCTTC; CDR3: CASSNLGAANEQFF
size: many; J: TRBJ2-4; D: TRBD2; V: TRBV20-1; DNA: TGCAGTGCTCAGAACCCTCGGACTAGCGAAAACATTCAGTACTTC; CDR3: CSAQNPRTSENIQYF
size: many; J: TRBJ1-5; D: TRBD1; V: TRBV29-1; DNA: TGCAGCGTTGATACTGGGACAGTCAATCAGCCCCAGCATTTT; CDR3: CSVDTGTVNQPQHF
size: many; J: TRBJ2-3; D: TRBD2; V: TRBV15; DNA: TGTGCCACCAGCAGAGCAGGCGGGAGGGGAACAGATACGCAGTATTTT; CDR3: CATSRAGGRGTDTQYF
size: many; J: TRBJ2-1; D: TRBD2; V: TRBV25-1; DNA: TGTGCCAGCAGGGCTCCCCGGGGACTAGCGGGAGTCGTGACCTACAATGAGCAGTTCTTC; CDR3: CASRAPRGLAGVVTYNEQFF
size: -; J: TRBJ2-3; D: -; V: TRBV6-2/TRBV6-3; DNA: TGTGCCAGCAGTGACCGGGCCCCCGGGTATACGCAGTATTTT; CDR3: CASSDRAPGYTQYF
size: once; J: TRBJ1-1; D: -; V: TRBV20-1; DNA: TGCAGTGCTGATGTAAAAACTGAAGCTTTCTTT; CDR3: CSADVKTEAFF
size: few; J: TRBJ2-2; D: -; V: TRBV7-9; DNA: TGTGCCATTAGCTTAGAGGTCGGGGAGCTGTTTTTT; CDR3: CAISLEVGELFF
size: many; J: TRBJ2-5; D: TRBD2; V: TRBV20-1; DNA: TGCAGTGCCCGGGGGGACCCAACCGTTGGAGAAGAGACCCAGTACTTC; CDR3: CSARGDPTVGEETQYF
size: many; J: TRBJ1-2; D: -; V: TRBV27; DNA: TGTGCCAGCAGTTTATCGTCCACAGGGACATATGGCTACACCTTC; CDR3: CASSLSSTGTYGYTF
size: many; J: TRBJ2-5; D: TRBD1; V: TRBV11-2; DNA: TGTGCCAGCAGCTCACAGGGGGCTGCGACCCAGTACTTC; CDR3: CASSSQGAATQYF
size: many; J: TRBJ1-1; D: -; V: TRBV5-1; DNA: TGCGCCAGCAGCCGGGAGGACATATTGTTGGGCACTGAAGCTTTCTTT; CDR3: CASSREDILLGTEAFF
size: many; J: TRBJ2-3; D: TRBD1; V: TRBV6-2/TRBV6-3; DNA: TGTGCCAGCAGTTCCCGACAGGGTGCAGATACGCAGTATTTT; CDR3: CASSSRQGADTQYF
size: many; J: TRBJ1-2; D: TRBD1; V: TRBV12-3/TRBV12-4; DNA: TGTGCCAGCAGTTTACGCCTCTCGACAGGGGCCTCTAACTATGGCTACACCTTC; CDR3: CASSLRLSTGASNYGYTF
size: -; J: TRBJ2-3; D: -; V: TRBV5-1; DNA: TGCGCCAGCAGCGATACAGATACGCAGTATTTT; CDR3: CASSDTDTQYF
size: -; J: TRBJ2-5; D: -; V: TRBV9; DNA: TGTGCCAGCAGCGTAGGGTATGGGGCCGCTCCACAACAAGAGACCCAGTACTTC; CDR3: CASSVGYGAAPQQETQYF
size: many; J: TRBJ1-1; D: -; V: TRBV18; DNA: TGTGCCAGCTCACCCCCCAGACAGAAGAACACTGAAGCTTTCTTT; CDR3: CASSPPRQKNTEAFF
size: few; J: TRBJ1-5; D: -; V: TRBV21-1; DNA: TGTGCCAGCAGCCCCCGGAGGGCGCAGCCCCAGCATTTT; CDR3: CASSPRRAQPQHF
size: once; J: TRBJ2-1; D: TRBD2; V: TRBV5-8; DNA: TGTGCCAGCACCTTGACGGGACTAGCTGAGTACAATGAGCAGTTCTTC; CDR3: CASTLTGLAEYNEQFF